The rows below give T cell receptor beta chains drawn from one sample of a study of T cell responses to AZD1222 COVID-19 vaccine. Here immunoSEQ multiplex PCR was the method, and the copy in TCRdb shows in-frame clones only, minus some. The top ten hold 0.9% to 1.4% of the sample, which has roughly 130,000 clones, 92% seen once. This sample comprised peripheral blood, obtained 28 days after the second AZD1222 dose. The receptors come from an adult who received the AZD1222 COVID-19 vaccine. The CDR3 runs from the conserved cysteine through the conserved F or W. The order of the fields is J gene, clone size, V gene, D gene, CDR3 length, CDR3 protein, CDR3 DNA. A D gene is named only where the DNA matches it firmly. Part of the rows lack a size; the others show once, few, many or a class for expanded clones.

J: TRBJ1-3
size: NA
V: TRBV10-3
D: NA
length: 13
CDR3: CAINPGSGNTIYF
DNA: TGTGCCATCAATCCAGGCTCTGGAAACACCATATATTTT

J: TRBJ2-7
size: once
V: TRBV9
D: NA
length: 15
CDR3: CASSPNQNPVYGQYF
DNA: TGTGCCAGCAGCCCCAACCAGAATCCCGTCTACGGGCAGTACTTC

J: TRBJ1-2
size: NA
V: TRBV6-1
D: TRBD1
length: 14
CDR3: CASSPGTGNYGYTF
DNA: TGTGCCAGCAGTCCCGGGACAGGGAACTATGGCTACACCTTC

J: TRBJ1-4
size: NA
V: TRBV2
D: NA
length: 14
CDR3: CASSYQGRGEKLFF
DNA: TGTGCCAGCAGTTATCAGGGCCGCGGTGAAAAACTGTTTTTT

J: TRBJ1-1
size: NA
V: TRBV20-1
D: NA
length: 11
CDR3: CSARDYIEAFF
DNA: TGCAGTGCTAGAGATTACATAGAAGCTTTCTTT

J: TRBJ2-1
size: NA
V: TRBV15
D: TRBD2
length: 17
CDR3: CATSPRTSGSSYNEQFF
DNA: TGTGCCACCAGCCCCCGAACTAGCGGGAGCTCCTACAATGAGCAGTTCTTC

J: TRBJ2-4
size: NA
V: TRBV6-2/TRBV6-3
D: NA
length: 15
CDR3: CASSQQGLAKNIQYF
DNA: TGTGCCAGCAGTCAGCAGGGACTAGCCAAAAACATTCAGTACTTC

J: TRBJ2-1
size: NA
V: TRBV5-1
D: TRBD2
length: 16
CDR3: CASSPASSGGFNEQFF
DNA: TGCGCCAGCAGCCCCGCTTCTAGCGGGGGATTCAATGAGCAGTTCTTC

J: TRBJ2-2
size: NA
V: TRBV21-1
D: NA
length: 16
CDR3: CASSKVPVNYTGELFF
DNA: TGTGCCAGCAGCAAAGTCCCGGTGAACTACACCGGGGAGCTGTTTTTT

J: TRBJ1-2
size: NA
V: TRBV27
D: TRBD1
length: 15
CDR3: CASSLTRDRRSGYTF
DNA: TGTGCCAGCAGTTTGACCCGGGACAGGCGATCCGGCTACACCTTC

J: TRBJ1-6
size: NA
V: TRBV5-1
D: NA
length: 16
CDR3: CASSLEGSSYNSPLHF
DNA: TGCGCCAGCAGCTTGGAGGGCAGCTCCTATAATTCACCCCTCCACTTT

J: TRBJ2-1
size: NA
V: TRBV6-5
D: TRBD2
length: 15
CDR3: CASSYRGLVSNEQFF
DNA: TGTGCCAGCAGTTACCGCGGACTAGTTTCCAATGAGCAGTTCTTC

J: TRBJ2-1
size: NA
V: TRBV19
D: NA
length: 13
CDR3: CASSIRGSPHRIF
DNA: TGTGCCAGTAGTATACGGGGCAGTCCCCACCGGATCTTC

J: TRBJ2-7
size: NA
V: TRBV28
D: NA
length: 11
CDR3: CASSLGYEQYF
DNA: TGTGCCAGCAGTTTGGGTTACGAGCAGTACTTC

J: TRBJ2-5
size: NA
V: TRBV6-5
D: TRBD2
length: 14
CDR3: CASNLASGRETQYF
DNA: TGTGCCAGCAATCTAGCTAGCGGGAGAGAGACCCAGTACTTC

J: TRBJ2-1
size: NA
V: TRBV14
D: TRBD1
length: 17
CDR3: CASSPPTGQGSYNEQFF
DNA: TGTGCCAGCAGCCCCCCAACGGGACAGGGTTCCTACAATGAGCAGTTCTTC

J: TRBJ2-5
size: NA
V: TRBV5-5
D: NA
length: 15
CDR3: CASSLGAALRETQYF
DNA: TGTGCCAGCAGCTTGGGGGCAGCCTTGAGAGAGACCCAGTACTTC

J: TRBJ2-1
size: NA
V: TRBV6-2/TRBV6-3
D: TRBD2
length: 15
CDR3: CASSQAGDSYNEQFF
DNA: TGTGCCAGCAGCCAGGCGGGGGACTCCTACAATGAGCAGTTCTTC

J: TRBJ1-2
size: NA
V: TRBV28
D: NA
length: 11
CDR3: CAIDSNYGYTF
DNA: TGTGCCATAGACAGTAACTATGGCTACACCTTC

J: TRBJ2-2
size: NA
V: TRBV2
D: NA
length: 13
CDR3: CASSEVETGELFF
DNA: TGTGCCAGCAGTGAAGTAGAAACCGGGGAGCTGTTTTTT

J: TRBJ2-3
size: NA
V: TRBV2
D: NA
length: 12
CDR3: CASSESTDTQYF
DNA: TGTGCCAGCAGTGAGAGCACAGATACGCAGTATTTT

J: TRBJ1-6
size: NA
V: TRBV19
D: NA
length: 16
CDR3: CASSTQWSSYNSPLHF
DNA: TGTGCCAGTAGTACTCAATGGAGCTCCTATAATTCACCCCTCCACTTT

J: TRBJ2-3
size: NA
V: TRBV4-3
D: TRBD2
length: 18
CDR3: CASSQDSYLAGGRDTQYF
DNA: TGCGCCAGCAGCCAAGATTCCTATTTAGCGGGAGGCCGAGATACGCAGTATTTT

J: TRBJ1-2
size: NA
V: TRBV28
D: TRBD1
length: 12
CDR3: CASSAQGLGYTF
DNA: TGTGCCAGCAGTGCACAGGGGCTGGGCTACACCTTC

J: TRBJ1-1
size: NA
V: TRBV19
D: NA
length: 12
CDR3: CASTPGTTEAFF
DNA: TGTGCCAGTACTCCCGGGACTACTGAAGCTTTCTTT

J: TRBJ1-1
size: NA
V: TRBV2
D: NA
length: 14
CDR3: CASSKLGADTEAFF
DNA: TGTGCCAGCAGTAAGTTGGGCGCGGACACTGAAGCTTTCTTT